The 20 T cell receptor beta chains below come from one sample, sequenced in a study of blood T cells in healthy people across ages. A second PCR, run for roughly 7 to 11 cycles, used a sample-barcoded 5' primer plus a J-beta primer mix. Using its own MiXCR run on the 5' RACE reads, TCRdb lists one record per CDR3 protein. Of some 1,000,000 distinct CDR3 sequences listed, approximately 25% are singletons. The same sample was also studied in work on T cells of mothers and their children.

Sequencing was carried out using blood. The source of these receptors is a girl aged 2-15 years in good health.

The rearrangement uses TRBV28 and TRBJ2-7; D is unclear. The CDR3 is made up of 14 amino acids. Trimming took off 6 bases at V and 2 bases at J, with 14 bases between the two ends. The V gene's germline CDR1 is MDHEN and CDR2 SYDVKM. This CDR3 reads CASSPPRRPYEQYF. The CDR3 nucleotides are TGTGCCAGCAGCCCCCCAAGAAGACCCTACGAGCAGTACTTC.

The chain has TRBV27 and TRBJ1-5, with D possibly being TRBD1 (6 bases). The CDR3 covers 14 residues. Trimming took 5 bases from V and 4 from J, leaving 12 bases between them. In germline, CDR1 is MNHEY, CDR2 SMNVEV (reference sequence). As DNA, the CDR3 is TGTGCCAGCAGTAAGGACAGTGATAATCAGCCCCAGCATTTT. This translates into CASSKDSDNQPQHF.

About this clonotype: A read error may be the cause here, since a much bigger clone is one base away. The rearrangement links TRBV7-9 to TRBJ2-7; TRBD1 aligns across 9 bases. Germline V CDR1 and CDR2: SEHNR, FQNEAQ (reference sequence). This CDR3 region has 14 residues. DNA of the CDR3: TGTACCAGCAGCTCGACAGGGGGTGACTACGAGCAGTACTTC. Its protein product is CTSSSTGGDYEQYF.

This clonotype has more than one count but fewer than ten. The chain carries TRBV20-1 and TRBJ2-5; tentatively, D is TRBD1 (6 bases). The length of the CDR3 is 14 residues. Germline CDR1 and CDR2: DFQATT and SNEGSKA (reference sequence). V was shortened by 1 base and J by 2 bases, with 11 bases between the two germline ends. The CDR3 loop reads CSARVTGSQETQYF. As DNA, the CDR3 is TGCAGTGCTAGAGTCACAGGGTCGCAAGAGACCCAGTACTTC.

This clonotype was seen only a few times. The chain employs TRBV13 and TRBJ2-5, with 8 bases identical to TRBD1. The CDR3 consists of 15 residues. Germline V gene sequence: CDR1 PRHDT, CDR2 FYEKMQ (reference sequence). Trimming at V came to 0 bases and at J to 5 bases, leaving 5 bases not matched to a gene. Here the CDR3 DNA reads TGTGCCAGCAGCTTAGGGGACAGGGACGGGGAGACCCAGTACTTC. This sequence encodes CASSLGDRDGETQYF.

This clonotype was found a few times. The chain has TRBV5-1 and TRBJ1-3; D is unclear. Germline CDR1 is SGHRS and CDR2 is YFSETQ. Trimming removed 1 base from V and 0 bases from J, with 5 bases in between. The CDR3 is 14 residues long. CDR3 bases: TGCGCCAGCAGCTTGATGGGCTCTGGAAACACCATATATTTT. Amino acids: CASSLMGSGNTIYF.

The chain links TRBV7-2 to TRBJ2-4; 9 bases fit TRBD2. The germline gives CDR1 SGHTA, CDR2 FQGNSA. The CDR3 totals 14 residues. V dropped 5 bases and J dropped 7; count of bases not matched to a gene: 6. CDR3 protein: CASSRRLADNIQYF. The CDR3 coding sequence is TGTGCCAGCAGCCGACGACTAGCGGACAACATTCAGTACTTC.

In its sample, this clonotype was seen a few times. The gene calls are TRBV20-1 and TRBJ1-4; D is unclear. The germline V gene encodes CDR1 DFQATT and CDR2 SNEGSKA (reference sequence). Deletions cut 1 base from V and 2 bases from J, with 14 bases between. The CDR3 runs 16 residues. The CDR3 bases are TGCAGTGCTAGAGTCCAGGACGAAGGGACTAATGAAAAACTGTTTTTT. This codes for CSARVQDEGTNEKLFF.

This chain uses TRBV5-1 with TRBJ1-1; TRBD1 matches at 9 bases. This CDR3 spans 17 amino acids. Germline V lookup: CDR1 SGHRS, CDR2 YFSETQ. The ends lost 0 bases at V and 1 base at J; junction bases unmatched: 7. The CDR3: CASSLVQGALRNTEAFF. The CDR3 nucleotides read TGCGCCAGCAGCTTGGTACAGGGGGCGCTTAGGAACACTGAAGCTTTCTTT.

This sequence joins TRBV12-3 or TRBV12-4 and TRBJ2-1; D may match TRBD1 or TRBD2 (6 bases each). The CDR3 is 15 amino acids. Trimming removed 8 bases at V and 2 bases at J, with 16 bases between. CDR3 in DNA: TGTGCCAGCGCCCGGGGGCCGGGGGCCTACAATGAGCAGTTCTTC. Protein product: CASARGPGAYNEQFF.

This clonotype was counted ten times or more. The V call is TRBV7-2, the J call TRBJ2-3, with 10 bases aligning to TRBD2. Germline V gene sequence: CDR1 SGHTA, CDR2 FQGNSA. With 1 base clipped from V and 1 base from J, the junction kept 2 bases outside the gene matches. The CDR3 runs to 16 residues. CDR3 coding DNA: TGTGCCAGCAGCTTAGGAACTAGCGGGGGCACAGATACGCAGTATTTT. This sequence encodes CASSLGTSGGTDTQYF.

This sequence joins TRBV3-1 and TRBJ2-5; 10 bases are a match to TRBD2. The end of the DNA is better explained by TRBJ2-1, so the J call may be wrong. Germline V gene data show CDR1 as LGHDT and CDR2 as YNNKEL (reference sequence). The CDR3 has 15 amino acids. CDR3 amino acids: CASSQGLAGLGEQFF. CDR3 DNA: TGTGCCAGCAGCCAAGGACTAGCGGGCCTCGGGGAGCAGTTCTTC.

This clonotype was recorded a few times. The V gene is TRBV10-2, the J gene TRBJ2-7; the D gene is possibly TRBD2 (5 bases). CDR1 WSHSY and CDR2 SAAADI come from the germline V gene. The CDR3 is 13 residues long. V was cut by 6 bases and J by 0 bases, with 9 bases left in between. This CDR3 reads CASSTRDSYEQYF. DNA for the CDR3: TGCGCCAGCAGCACTCGGGACTCCTACGAGCAGTACTTC.

The sample holds a few counts of this clonotype. The chain carries TRBV9 and TRBJ2-3, with TRBD1 matching 7 bases. CDR3 length equals 16 residues. CDR1 and CDR2 from the germline V gene are SGDLS and YYNGEE. V was pared by 5 bases and J by 2 bases, with 11 bases of the junction left unmatched. DNA of the CDR3: TGTGCCAGCAGTGAATTCACCGGGACAGACACAGATACGCAGTATTTT. Amino acid sequence: CASSEFTGTDTDTQYF.

This clonotype was detected only once. The V gene is TRBV21-1, the J gene TRBJ2-1; the table's D call, TRBD1, has no DNA check behind it. TRBV21-1 is a pseudogene segment. CDR3 length: 15 amino acids. CDR3 loop: CASSNWTGDRDEQFF. The DNA for the CDR3 is TGTGCCAGCAGCAACTGGACAGGGGATAGAGATGAGCAGTTCTTC.

The CDR3 DNA is TGTGCCAGCAGCGAAGGGACTACTCAACTGAACAATGAGCAGTTCTTC. Its translation: CASSEGTTQLNNEQFF. This sequence joins TRBV9 and TRBJ2-1; 7 bases are shared with TRBD2. Germline values: CDR1 SGDLS, CDR2 YYNGEE. The CDR3 consists of 16 residues. V trimming: 3 bases; J trimming: 5 bases; junction bases outside the gene matches: 11.

The chain couples TRBV4-3 to TRBJ2-5, with D hard to call. The J call may be wrong; the DNA end is better matched by TRBJ2-7. CDR1 is LGHNA and CDR2 is YSLEER in the germline V gene. The CDR3 is made up of 14 amino acids. The CDR3 is CASSQAIGYYEQYF. The CDR3 DNA sequence: TGCGCCAGCAGCCAAGCAATAGGTTATTACGAGCAGTACTTC.

In regard to this clonotype: The junction differs from germline at one of its ends, possibly a read error. The CDR3 bases are TGTGCCAGCAGGAAGGCGGCATCTAATGAGCAGCTCTTC. Its translation is CASRKAASNEQLF. The chain recombines TRBV11-2 with TRBJ2-1; D remains ambiguous. The CDR3 has 13 residues. Germline V lookup: CDR1 SGHAT, CDR2 FQNNGV.

The rearrangement joins TRBV5-1 to TRBJ2-5, with D tentatively TRBD1 (6 bases). The V gene's germline CDR1 is SGHRS and CDR2 YFSETQ. Trimming shortened V by 0 bases and J by 4 bases, and 13 bases separated the two germline ends. The CDR3 is made up of 15 amino acids. The CDR3: CASSLADDRRETQYF. CDR3 nucleotides: TGCGCCAGCAGCTTGGCTGACGACAGGAGAGAGACCCAGTACTTC.

The gene calls are TRBV20-1 and TRBJ2-7; 10 nucleotides match TRBD2. The CDR3 runs to 16 residues. Per the germline V gene, CDR1 is DFQATT and CDR2 is SNEGSKA (reference sequence). V was clipped by 0 bases and J by 2 bases; unmatched bases: 7. The CDR3 loop is CSARDLQRGGTYEQYF. DNA for the CDR3: TGCAGTGCTAGAGATCTCCAGCGGGGGGGTACCTACGAGCAGTACTTC.